The TCR beta chain described here comes from a study of shared clonotypes between healthy human individuals. In the study's own analysis: ImmunoSEQ supplied junction-only sequences lacking quality scores, so filtering was different. Repertoires were generated with immunoSEQ multiplex PCR, while TCRdb's copy carries only in-frame clones and drops some. V and J calls and clone size are those listed in that table; D and trimming were worked out from the DNA. The sample has 2 million to 2.5 million clones; roughly 90% are singletons. Concerning this clone itself: What it recognizes is unknown.

The authors divided CD4+ cells into CD45RA+ naive and CD45RA-negative memory subsets. Study findings and constraints: Naive subsets tended to show greater estimated richness than memory subsets.

The sequenced material came from naive CD4+ T cells from PBMCs. The sample's subset: CD45RA+ positively selected. This clonotype originated in a man between 18 and 35 years old in good health. Some clones in this sample may be carry-over from other donors' samples.

In nucleotides, the CDR3 is TGTGCCAGCAGCTCCCAAGGGGGAGGGACCAGCTCCTACAATGAGCAGTTCTTC. Translated, it gives CASSSQGGGTSSYNEQFF. The rearrangement links TRBV7-3 to TRBJ2-1; D possibly corresponds to TRBD2 (7 bases). The CDR3 is made up of 18 amino acids. Germline V gene lookup returns CDR1 SGHTA and CDR2 FQGTGA. Trimming took off 4 bases at V and 0 bases at J, with 19 bases between the two ends.